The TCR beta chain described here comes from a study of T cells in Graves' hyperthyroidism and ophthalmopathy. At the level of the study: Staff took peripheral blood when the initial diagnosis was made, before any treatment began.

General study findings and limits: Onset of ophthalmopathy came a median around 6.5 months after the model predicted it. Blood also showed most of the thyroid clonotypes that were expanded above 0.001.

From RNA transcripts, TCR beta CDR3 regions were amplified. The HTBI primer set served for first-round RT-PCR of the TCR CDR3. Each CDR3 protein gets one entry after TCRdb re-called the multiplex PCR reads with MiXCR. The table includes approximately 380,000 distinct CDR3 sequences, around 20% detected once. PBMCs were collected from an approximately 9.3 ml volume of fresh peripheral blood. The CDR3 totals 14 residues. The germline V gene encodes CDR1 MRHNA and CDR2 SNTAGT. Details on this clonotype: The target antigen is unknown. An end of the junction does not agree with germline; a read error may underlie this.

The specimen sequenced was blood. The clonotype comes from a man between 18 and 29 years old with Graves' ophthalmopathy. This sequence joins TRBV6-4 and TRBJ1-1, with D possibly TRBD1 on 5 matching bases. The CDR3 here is CASSYSSRVTEAFF. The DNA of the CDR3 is TGTGCCAGCAGTTACTCGTCCAGGGTCACTGAAGCTTTCTTT.